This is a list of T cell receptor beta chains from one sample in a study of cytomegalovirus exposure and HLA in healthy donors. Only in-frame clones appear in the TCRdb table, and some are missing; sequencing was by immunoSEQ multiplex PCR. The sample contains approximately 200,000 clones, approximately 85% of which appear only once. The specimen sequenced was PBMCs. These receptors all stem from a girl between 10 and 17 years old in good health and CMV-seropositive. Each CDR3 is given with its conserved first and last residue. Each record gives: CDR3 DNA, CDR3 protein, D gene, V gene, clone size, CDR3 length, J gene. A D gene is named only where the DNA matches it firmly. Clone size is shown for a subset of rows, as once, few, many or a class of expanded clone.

CDR3 DNA: TGTGCCAGCTGCGGACAGGCTAACGAGCAGTACTTC
CDR3 protein: CASCGQANEQYF
D gene: TRBD1
V gene: TRBV25-1
clone size: -
CDR3 length: 12
J gene: TRBJ2-7

CDR3 DNA: TGTGCCAGCGCACAGGGGACTCAAGAGACCCAGTACTTC
CDR3 protein: CASAQGTQETQYF
D gene: -
V gene: TRBV19
clone size: -
CDR3 length: 13
J gene: TRBJ2-5

CDR3 DNA: TGTGCCAGCAGCCCAGGGGTAGCGGGGGTGGCCGGGGAGCTGTTTTTT
CDR3 protein: CASSPGVAGVAGELFF
D gene: TRBD2
V gene: TRBV11-3
clone size: -
CDR3 length: 16
J gene: TRBJ2-2

CDR3 DNA: TGTGCCAGCAGCTTGGGGGGGCCCAATGAGCAGTTCTTC
CDR3 protein: CASSLGGPNEQFF
D gene: -
V gene: TRBV7-8
clone size: once
CDR3 length: 13
J gene: TRBJ2-1

CDR3 DNA: TGTGCCAGCACCCCCGGACTAGCACCCTACGAGCAGTACTTC
CDR3 protein: CASTPGLAPYEQYF
D gene: TRBD2
V gene: TRBV5-5
clone size: -
CDR3 length: 14
J gene: TRBJ2-7

CDR3 DNA: TGCGCCAGCAGTCCCGCCCGGGACAGTCACTATGGCTACACCTTC
CDR3 protein: CASSPARDSHYGYTF
D gene: TRBD1
V gene: TRBV23-1
clone size: -
CDR3 length: 15
J gene: TRBJ1-2

CDR3 DNA: TGCGCCAGCAGCCAAGAATCGCCCGGGAACACTGAAGCTTTCTTT
CDR3 protein: CASSQESPGNTEAFF
D gene: -
V gene: TRBV4-3
clone size: -
CDR3 length: 15
J gene: TRBJ1-1

CDR3 DNA: TGCGCCAGCAGCCAGGGGGACAGGTTCCGCCCCTCCTACGAGCAGTACTTC
CDR3 protein: CASSQGDRFRPSYEQYF
D gene: TRBD1
V gene: TRBV4-1
clone size: -
CDR3 length: 17
J gene: TRBJ2-7

CDR3 DNA: TGTGCCACGGGGGGGGACGGCCATGAAAAACTGTTTTTT
CDR3 protein: CATGGDGHEKLFF
D gene: -
V gene: TRBV7-9
clone size: -
CDR3 length: 13
J gene: TRBJ1-4

CDR3 DNA: TGTGCCAGCACCCCACAGGGTGGGAACACTGAAGCTTTCTTT
CDR3 protein: CASTPQGGNTEAFF
D gene: -
V gene: TRBV14
clone size: -
CDR3 length: 14
J gene: TRBJ1-1

CDR3 DNA: TGTGCCAGCTCACCAGAGGGAAATCAGCCCCAGCATTTT
CDR3 protein: CASSPEGNQPQHF
D gene: -
V gene: TRBV18
clone size: -
CDR3 length: 13
J gene: TRBJ1-5

CDR3 DNA: TGCGCCAGCAGCCAAGCGGATATGGGACTAGCGGTCAATGAGCAGTTCTTC
CDR3 protein: CASSQADMGLAVNEQFF
D gene: TRBD2
V gene: TRBV4-1
clone size: -
CDR3 length: 17
J gene: TRBJ2-1

CDR3 DNA: TGTGCCAGCAGCTTAGGAGCCGAGCAGTACTTC
CDR3 protein: CASSLGAEQYF
D gene: -
V gene: TRBV7-2
clone size: few
CDR3 length: 11
J gene: TRBJ2-7

CDR3 DNA: TGTGCCAGCAGTTTTCAACAGTCAATCAATGAGCAGTTCTTC
CDR3 protein: CASSFQQSINEQFF
D gene: -
V gene: TRBV6-1
clone size: few
CDR3 length: 14
J gene: TRBJ2-1

CDR3 DNA: TGTGCCAGCAGCTTACGGGCTAGCGGACTCCCCGGGGAGCTGTTTTTT
CDR3 protein: CASSLRASGLPGELFF
D gene: TRBD2
V gene: TRBV11-2
clone size: few
CDR3 length: 16
J gene: TRBJ2-2

CDR3 DNA: TGCGCCAGCAGCCAAGGGGAGAAGTACGAGCAGTACTTC
CDR3 protein: CASSQGEKYEQYF
D gene: -
V gene: TRBV4-3
clone size: -
CDR3 length: 13
J gene: TRBJ2-7

CDR3 DNA: TGTGCCAGCAGCAACAGGGCCTACAATGAGCAGTTCTTC
CDR3 protein: CASSNRAYNEQFF
D gene: -
V gene: TRBV7-2
clone size: -
CDR3 length: 13
J gene: TRBJ2-1

CDR3 DNA: TGCGCCAGCAGCTTTTCGGACAGGAACACTGAAGCTTTCTTT
CDR3 protein: CASSFSDRNTEAFF
D gene: -
V gene: TRBV4-1
clone size: -
CDR3 length: 14
J gene: TRBJ1-1

CDR3 DNA: TGCGCCAGCAGCCGGGACAGGGATCGGGATACGCAGTATTTT
CDR3 protein: CASSRDRDRDTQYF
D gene: TRBD1
V gene: TRBV4-3
clone size: -
CDR3 length: 14
J gene: TRBJ2-3

CDR3 DNA: TGTGCCAGCAGTTCCCGACAGGGTGCGCGGCTCTATGGCTACACCTTC
CDR3 protein: CASSSRQGARLYGYTF
D gene: TRBD1
V gene: TRBV6-5
clone size: -
CDR3 length: 16
J gene: TRBJ1-2

CDR3 DNA: TGCAGCGTGGACAGGGGGTACGAGCAGTACTTC
CDR3 protein: CSVDRGYEQYF
D gene: TRBD1
V gene: TRBV29-1
clone size: -
CDR3 length: 11
J gene: TRBJ2-7

CDR3 DNA: TGTGCCAGCTCACGTGGGGCCGGGGGAGAGACCCAGTACTTC
CDR3 protein: CASSRGAGGETQYF
D gene: -
V gene: TRBV18
clone size: -
CDR3 length: 14
J gene: TRBJ2-5

CDR3 DNA: TGTGCCAGCAGCTTGGACAGCCGTGGGGAGCAGTACTTC
CDR3 protein: CASSLDSRGEQYF
D gene: -
V gene: TRBV7-9
clone size: -
CDR3 length: 13
J gene: TRBJ2-7

CDR3 DNA: TGTGCCTGGACTAGCGGGGGGGCCCTATACGGCACAGATACGCAGTATTTT
CDR3 protein: CAWTSGGALYGTDTQYF
D gene: TRBD2
V gene: TRBV30
clone size: few
CDR3 length: 17
J gene: TRBJ2-3

CDR3 DNA: TGCGCCAGCAGCCAAGATGAGACAAACAAGCAGTACTTC
CDR3 protein: CASSQDETNKQYF
D gene: -
V gene: TRBV4-3
clone size: -
CDR3 length: 13
J gene: TRBJ2-7

CDR3 DNA: TGCAGCGTTCGGCAGGGGGACTATCAGCCCCAGCATTTT
CDR3 protein: CSVRQGDYQPQHF
D gene: TRBD1
V gene: TRBV29-1
clone size: -
CDR3 length: 13
J gene: TRBJ1-5

CDR3 DNA: TGCGCCAGCAGCCCCTCGGGGGGGCGTGAGGAGACCCAGTACTTC
CDR3 protein: CASSPSGGREETQYF
D gene: TRBD2
V gene: TRBV5-1
clone size: -
CDR3 length: 15
J gene: TRBJ2-5

CDR3 DNA: TGTGCCAGCAGGAGACAGGGGACCCCGGCTGAAGCTTTCTTT
CDR3 protein: CASRRQGTPAEAFF
D gene: TRBD1
V gene: TRBV11-2
clone size: -
CDR3 length: 14
J gene: TRBJ1-1

CDR3 DNA: TGTGCCAGCAGCCAGCGGGGGGTGCAGGGGTATTTT
CDR3 protein: CASSQRGVQGYF
D gene: TRBD2
V gene: TRBV28
clone size: -
CDR3 length: 12
J gene: TRBJ2-3

CDR3 DNA: TGCGCCAGCAGCCAAGACGGGACAGGGGGGGCTTACAATGAGCAGTTCTTC
CDR3 protein: CASSQDGTGGAYNEQFF
D gene: TRBD1
V gene: TRBV4-3
clone size: -
CDR3 length: 17
J gene: TRBJ2-1

CDR3 DNA: TGCAGCGCCGGGGGTGGAGAGACCCAGTACTTC
CDR3 protein: CSAGGGETQYF
D gene: -
V gene: TRBV29-1
clone size: -
CDR3 length: 11
J gene: TRBJ2-5

CDR3 DNA: TGTGCCAGCAGACAAACAGGGGGCGACTATGGCTACACCTTC
CDR3 protein: CASRQTGGDYGYTF
D gene: TRBD1
V gene: TRBV6-5
clone size: -
CDR3 length: 14
J gene: TRBJ1-2

CDR3 DNA: TGTGCCAGCAGTCAAAATGGGCGGGGGGGCCTCTACGAGCAGTACTTC
CDR3 protein: CASSQNGRGGLYEQYF
D gene: TRBD2
V gene: TRBV5-4
clone size: -
CDR3 length: 16
J gene: TRBJ2-7

CDR3 DNA: TGTGCCAGCAAGTTCCGGGGGGCTGTCGATGGCTACACCTTC
CDR3 protein: CASKFRGAVDGYTF
D gene: -
V gene: TRBV6-5
clone size: -
CDR3 length: 14
J gene: TRBJ1-2

CDR3 DNA: TGTGCCAGCAGCTTAGAGCGGCTAGCGGGGGGGGCAGAGCAGTACTTC
CDR3 protein: CASSLERLAGGAEQYF
D gene: TRBD2
V gene: TRBV11-2
clone size: -
CDR3 length: 16
J gene: TRBJ2-7

CDR3 DNA: TGTGCCAGCAGTTACCCCGGGACAGGGGGTTCGGATACGCAGTATTTT
CDR3 protein: CASSYPGTGGSDTQYF
D gene: TRBD1
V gene: TRBV6-5
clone size: -
CDR3 length: 16
J gene: TRBJ2-3

CDR3 DNA: TGTGCCAGCACCCCGTGGGGACAGGGGGGCTATGGCTACACCTTC
CDR3 protein: CASTPWGQGGYGYTF
D gene: TRBD1
V gene: TRBV7-8
clone size: -
CDR3 length: 15
J gene: TRBJ1-2

CDR3 DNA: TGTGCCTGGAGTGTGGAGTGGCGGGGCTACGAGCAGTACTTC
CDR3 protein: CAWSVEWRGYEQYF
D gene: -
V gene: TRBV30
clone size: -
CDR3 length: 14
J gene: TRBJ2-7

CDR3 DNA: TGTGCCAGCAGTTACCCCCTAACTTACTACGAGCAGTACTTC
CDR3 protein: CASSYPLTYYEQYF
D gene: -
V gene: TRBV6-5
clone size: -
CDR3 length: 14
J gene: TRBJ2-7

CDR3 DNA: TGTGCCTGGAGTAGACAGGGGACCCGCTGGGCTGAAGCTTTCTTT
CDR3 protein: CAWSRQGTRWAEAFF
D gene: TRBD1
V gene: TRBV30
clone size: -
CDR3 length: 15
J gene: TRBJ1-1